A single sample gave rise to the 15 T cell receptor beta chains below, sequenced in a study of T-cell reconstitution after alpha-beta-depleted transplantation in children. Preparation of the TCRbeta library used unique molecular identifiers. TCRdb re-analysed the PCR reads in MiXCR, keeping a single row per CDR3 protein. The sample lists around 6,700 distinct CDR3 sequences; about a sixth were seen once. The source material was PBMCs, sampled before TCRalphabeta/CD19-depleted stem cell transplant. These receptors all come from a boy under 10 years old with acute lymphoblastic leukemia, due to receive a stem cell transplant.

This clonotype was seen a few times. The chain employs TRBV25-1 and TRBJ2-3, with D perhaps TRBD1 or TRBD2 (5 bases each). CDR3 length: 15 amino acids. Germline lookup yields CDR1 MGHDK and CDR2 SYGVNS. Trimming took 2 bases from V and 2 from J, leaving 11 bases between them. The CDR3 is CASSEVGVYTDTQYF. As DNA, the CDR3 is TGTGCCAGCAGTGAAGTGGGGGTTTACACAGATACGCAGTATTTT.

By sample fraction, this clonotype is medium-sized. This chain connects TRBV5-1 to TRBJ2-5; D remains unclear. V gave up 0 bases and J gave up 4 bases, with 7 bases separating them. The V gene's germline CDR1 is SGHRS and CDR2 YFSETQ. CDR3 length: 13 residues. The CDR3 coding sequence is TGCGCCAGCAGCTTGGCAATTCGAGAGACCCAGTACTTC. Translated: CASSLAIRETQYF. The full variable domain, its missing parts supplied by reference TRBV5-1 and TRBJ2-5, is KAGVTQTPRYLIKTRGQQVTLSCSPISGHRSVSWYQQTPGQGLQFLFEYFSETQRNKGNFPGRFSGRQFSNSRSEMNVSTLELGDSALYLCASSLAIRETQYFGPGTRLLVL.

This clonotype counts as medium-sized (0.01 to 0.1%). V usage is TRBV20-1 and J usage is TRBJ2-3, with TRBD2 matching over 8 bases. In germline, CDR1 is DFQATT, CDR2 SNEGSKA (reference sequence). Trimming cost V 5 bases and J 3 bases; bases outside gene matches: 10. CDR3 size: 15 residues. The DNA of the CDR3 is TGCAGTGCTGTCCGTTTCCAGCGGGGGACAGATACGCAGTATTTT. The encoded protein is CSAVRFQRGTDTQYF.

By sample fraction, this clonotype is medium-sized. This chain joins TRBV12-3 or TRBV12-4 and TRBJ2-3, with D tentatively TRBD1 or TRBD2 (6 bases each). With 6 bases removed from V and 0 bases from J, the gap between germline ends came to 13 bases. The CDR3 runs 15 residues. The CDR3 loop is CASRQWGASTDTQYF. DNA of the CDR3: TGTGCCAGCAGGCAATGGGGGGCTAGCACAGATACGCAGTATTTT.

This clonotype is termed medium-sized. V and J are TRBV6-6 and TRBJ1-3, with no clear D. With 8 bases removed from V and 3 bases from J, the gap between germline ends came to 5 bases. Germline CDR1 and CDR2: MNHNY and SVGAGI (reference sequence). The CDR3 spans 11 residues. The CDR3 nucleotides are TGTGCCAGCGCTAGTGGAAACACCATATATTTT. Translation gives CASASGNTIYF.

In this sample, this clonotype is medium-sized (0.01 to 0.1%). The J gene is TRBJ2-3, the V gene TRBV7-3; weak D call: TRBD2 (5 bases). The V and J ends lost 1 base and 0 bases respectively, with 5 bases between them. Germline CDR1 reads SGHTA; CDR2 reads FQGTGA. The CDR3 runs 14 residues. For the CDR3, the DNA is TGTGCCAGCAGCTTAAGCGGGAGCACAGATACGCAGTATTTT. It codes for CASSLSGSTDTQYF.

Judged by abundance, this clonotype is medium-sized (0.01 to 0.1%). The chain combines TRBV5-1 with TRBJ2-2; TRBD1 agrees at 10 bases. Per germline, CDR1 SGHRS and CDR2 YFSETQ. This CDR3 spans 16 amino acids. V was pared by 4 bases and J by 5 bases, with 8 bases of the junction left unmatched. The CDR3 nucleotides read TGCGCCAGCAGCGCTGGACAGGGGGTTTGGACCGGGGAGCTGTTTTTT. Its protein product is CASSAGQGVWTGELFF.

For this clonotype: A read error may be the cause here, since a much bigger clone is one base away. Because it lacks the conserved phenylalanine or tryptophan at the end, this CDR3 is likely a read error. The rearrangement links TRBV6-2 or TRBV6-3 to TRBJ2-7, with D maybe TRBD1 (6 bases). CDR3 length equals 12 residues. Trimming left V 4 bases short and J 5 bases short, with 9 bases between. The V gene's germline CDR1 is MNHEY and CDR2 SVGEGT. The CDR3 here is CASSSGEDEQYY. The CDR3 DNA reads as TGTGCCAGCAGTTCAGGGGAAGACGAGCAGTACTAC.

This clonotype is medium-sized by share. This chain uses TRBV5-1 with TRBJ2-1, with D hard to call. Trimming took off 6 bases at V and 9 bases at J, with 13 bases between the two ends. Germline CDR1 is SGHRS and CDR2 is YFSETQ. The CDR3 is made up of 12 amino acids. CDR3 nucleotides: TGCGCCAGCACCAACCCGGGCGTTGAGCAGTTCTTC. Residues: CASTNPGVEQFF. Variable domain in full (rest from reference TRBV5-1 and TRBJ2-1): KAGVTQTPRYLIKTRGQQVTLSCSPISGHRSVSWYQQTPGQGLQFLFEYFSETQRNKGNFPGRFSGRQFSNSRSEMNVSTLELGDSALYLCASTNPGVEQFFGPGTRLTVL.

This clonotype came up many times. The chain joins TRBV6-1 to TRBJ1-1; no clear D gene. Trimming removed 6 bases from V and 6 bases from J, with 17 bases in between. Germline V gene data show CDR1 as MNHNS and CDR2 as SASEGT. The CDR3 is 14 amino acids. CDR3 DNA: TGTGCCAGCAGCCGCCGGGGTGGGAGCCCTGAAGCTTTCTTT. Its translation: CASSRRGGSPEAFF.

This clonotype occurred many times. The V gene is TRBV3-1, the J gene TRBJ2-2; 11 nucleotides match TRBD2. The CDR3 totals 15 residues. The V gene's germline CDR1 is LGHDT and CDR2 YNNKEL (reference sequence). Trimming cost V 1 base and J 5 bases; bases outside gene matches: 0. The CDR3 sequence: CASSQVAGGTGELFF. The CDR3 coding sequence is TGTGCCAGCAGCCAAGTAGCGGGGGGGACCGGGGAGCTGTTTTTT. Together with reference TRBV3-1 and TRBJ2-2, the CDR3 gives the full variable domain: DTAVSQTPKYLVTQMGNDKSIKCEQNLGHDTMYWYKQDSKKFLKIMFSYNNKELIINETVPNRFSPKSPDKAHLNLHINSLELGDSAVYFCASSQVAGGTGELFFGEGSRLTVL.

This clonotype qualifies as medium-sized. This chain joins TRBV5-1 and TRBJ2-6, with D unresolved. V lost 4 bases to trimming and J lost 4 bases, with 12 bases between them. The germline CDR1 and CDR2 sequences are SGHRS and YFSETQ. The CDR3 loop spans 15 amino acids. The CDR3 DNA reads TGCGCCAGCAGCAGGACGGCTCGAGGGGCCAACGTCCTGACTTTC. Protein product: CASSRTARGANVLTF.

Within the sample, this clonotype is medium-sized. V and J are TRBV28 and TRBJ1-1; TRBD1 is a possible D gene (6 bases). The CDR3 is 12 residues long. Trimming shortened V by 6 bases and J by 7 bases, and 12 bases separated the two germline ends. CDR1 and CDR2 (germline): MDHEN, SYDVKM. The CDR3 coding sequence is TGTGCCAGCAGGTGGGGGGGGCATGAAGCTTTCTTT. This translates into CASRWGGHEAFF.

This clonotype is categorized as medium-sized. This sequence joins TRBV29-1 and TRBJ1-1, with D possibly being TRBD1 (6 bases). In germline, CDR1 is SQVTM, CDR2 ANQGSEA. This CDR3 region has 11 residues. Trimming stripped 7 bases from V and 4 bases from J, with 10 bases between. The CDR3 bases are TGCAGCGCCTGGGGGCTCACTGAAGCTTTCTTT. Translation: CSAWGLTEAFF.

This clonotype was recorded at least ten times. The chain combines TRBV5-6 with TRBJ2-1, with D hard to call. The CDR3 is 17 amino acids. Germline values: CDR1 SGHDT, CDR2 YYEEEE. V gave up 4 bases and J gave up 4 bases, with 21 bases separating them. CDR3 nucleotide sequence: TGTGCCAGCAGCAGCGAGGAGCAAACCTTTATTTACAATGAGCAGTTCTTC. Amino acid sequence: CASSSEEQTFIYNEQFF.